The 22 T cell receptor beta chains below come from one sample, sequenced in a study of cytomegalovirus exposure and HLA in healthy donors. Profiled with immunoSEQ multiplex PCR; TCRdb holds only in-frame clones, not every one. Of 200,000 to 250,000 clones listed, 75% to 90% are singletons. The source material was PBMCs. These receptors all stem from a woman under 30 in good health and CMV-seronegative.

V and J are TRBV10-3 and TRBJ2-3; no clear D. Germline CDR1 is ENHRY and CDR2 is SYGVKD. This CDR3 contains 14 residues. The V end lost 6 bases, the J end lost 8 bases, and 18 bases lay between the germline ends. CDR3 nucleotides: TGTGCCATCAGCCAATCGGTAGATCCAGGTACGCAGTATTTT. This translates into CAISQSVDPGTQYF.

This clone was seen a single time. The chain couples TRBV27 to TRBJ2-7; TRBD1 matches at 9 bases. The ends lost 8 bases at V and 1 base at J; junction bases unmatched: 6. Germline V gene data show CDR1 as MNHEY and CDR2 as SMNVEV (reference sequence). The CDR3 sequence is 14 residues long. The CDR3 DNA sequence: TGTGCCAGCCCCGGGGGGACAGGGTCCTACGAGCAGTACTTC. Its protein is CASPGGTGSYEQYF.

The V call is TRBV6-5, the J call TRBJ2-2; D uncertain. Germline-derived CDR1 and CDR2 are MNHEY and SVGAGI. This CDR3 comprises 14 residues. The V end lost 6 bases, the J end lost 0 bases, and 8 bases lay between the germline ends. The CDR3 DNA sequence: TGTGCCAGCAGCCAATCTTCGAACACCGGGGAGCTGTTTTTT. Amino acids: CASSQSSNTGELFF.

This rearrangement joins TRBV9 to TRBJ2-1, with 9 bases lining up with TRBD2. Trimming cost V 0 bases and J 9 bases; bases outside gene matches: 7. The germline CDR1 and CDR2 sequences are SGDLS and YYNGEE. The CDR3 length is 15 residues. The CDR3 sequence is CASSVEGSGRSEQFF. CDR3 coding DNA: TGTGCCAGCAGCGTAGAGGGTAGCGGGAGAAGTGAGCAGTTCTTC.

This chain uses TRBV25-1 with TRBJ1-1; D is perhaps TRBD1 (5 bases). The length of the CDR3 is 18 residues. Germline V gene data show CDR1 as MGHDK and CDR2 as SYGVNS. V lost 7 bases to trimming and J lost 0 bases, with 24 bases between them. The DNA for the CDR3 is TGTGCCAGCATTGGCGGTGTTAGGGGACTCGTAATGAACACTGAAGCTTTCTTT. This sequence encodes CASIGGVRGLVMNTEAFF.

The rearrangement uses TRBV5-6 and TRBJ1-1, with no clear D. Germline V gives CDR1 SGHDT, CDR2 YYEEEE. The CDR3 length is 13 residues. The germline V and J ends were trimmed by 5 bases and 1 base, with 9 bases remaining between them. The CDR3 sequence is CASRVGWNTEAFF. The CDR3 coding sequence is TGTGCCAGCAGGGTGGGATGGAACACTGAAGCTTTCTTT.

The CDR3 DNA follows: TGTGCCAGTAGTACCCTATTGGGGGGAGGCAATCAGCCCCAGCATTTT. Residues: CASSTLLGGGNQPQHF. The V gene is TRBV19, the J gene TRBJ1-5; a weak D match, TRBD1 (5 bases). Per the germline V gene, CDR1 is LNHDA and CDR2 is SQIVND (reference sequence). The CDR3 spans 16 residues. V lost 4 bases, J lost 2 bases, and 15 bases lay in between.

This chain links TRBV5-1 with TRBJ2-1; no clear D gene. Trimming left V 0 bases short and J 1 base short, with 5 bases between. The CDR3 is 14 residues long. CDR1 and CDR2 from the germline V gene are SGHRS and YFSETQ. In DNA, the CDR3 is TGCGCCAGCAGCTTGGATGGTTCCTACAATGAGCAGTTCTTC. Its protein product is CASSLDGSYNEQFF.

The chain employs TRBV25-1 and TRBJ1-1, with a weak D call TRBD1 (5 bases). The germline V gene has CDR1 MGHDK and CDR2 SYGVNS. The CDR3 is 14 residues long. Trimming took off 6 bases at V and 4 bases at J, with 15 bases between the two ends. CDR3 amino acids: CASRLGGTGTEAFF. CDR3 nucleotide sequence: TGTGCCAGCAGGTTGGGGGGGACGGGCACTGAAGCTTTCTTT.

V and J are TRBV6-1 and TRBJ2-2; D is perhaps TRBD1 or TRBD2 (5 bases each). Germline CDR1 is MNHNS and CDR2 is SASEGT. V gave up 6 bases and J gave up 0 bases, with 8 bases separating them. This CDR3 is 14 amino acids long. DNA for the CDR3: TGTGCCAGCAGGGGACGGCCGAACACCGGGGAGCTGTTTTTT. Protein product: CASRGRPNTGELFF.

This clone was detected only a few times. The rearrangement links TRBV2 to TRBJ2-1; D unresolved. V was clipped by 4 bases and J by 9 bases, with 7 bases between them. Per germline, CDR1 SNHLY and CDR2 FYNNEI. This CDR3 is 11 amino acids long. CDR3 loop: CASSVGSEQFF. The DNA for the CDR3 is TGTGCCAGCAGTGTTGGTAGTGAGCAGTTCTTC.

The chain uses TRBV4-1 and TRBJ2-5, with D perhaps TRBD2 (6 bases). Trimming removed 0 bases at V and 2 bases at J, with 16 bases between. The CDR3 loop spans 17 amino acids. Germline CDR1 reads MGHRA; CDR2 reads YSYEKL. The CDR3 here is CASSQEGRLAMQETQYF. Written as DNA, the CDR3 is TGCGCCAGCAGCCAAGAGGGTCGGCTAGCGATGCAAGAGACCCAGTACTTC.

The chain carries TRBV6-1 and TRBJ2-4, with D unclear. Trimming cost V 1 base and J 3 bases, with 7 bases left between them. The germline V gene has CDR1 MNHNS and CDR2 SASEGT. The CDR3 has 14 residues. The CDR3 region is CASSEEVFKNIQYF. In nucleotides, the CDR3 is TGTGCCAGCAGTGAAGAGGTTTTCAAAAACATTCAGTACTTC.

The chain carries TRBV7-9 and TRBJ2-1; possibly TRBD1 for D (5 bases). This CDR3 contains 12 residues. Germline V lookup: CDR1 SEHNR, CDR2 FQNEAQ (reference sequence). Trimming left V 5 bases short and J 10 bases short, with 12 bases between. Here the CDR3 reads CASSVRTLEQFF. CDR3 in DNA: TGTGCCAGCAGCGTCCGGACATTGGAGCAGTTCTTC.

The V call is TRBV5-6, the J call TRBJ2-7, with 7 bases identical to TRBD1. From germline, CDR1 is SGHDT and CDR2 YYEEEE. Trimming at V came to 7 bases and at J to 3 bases, leaving 7 bases not matched to a gene. This CDR3 region has 13 residues. The DNA for the CDR3 is TGTGCCAGCCTGCATTACAGGGGCTACGAGCAGTACTTC. Amino acid sequence: CASLHYRGYEQYF.

The CDR3 DNA reads as TGTGCCAGCAGCGTAGAAGTGGTCCCCAATGAGCAGTTCTTC. Its translation: CASSVEVVPNEQFF. The chain combines TRBV9 with TRBJ2-1; D not certain. V lost 0 bases to trimming and J lost 6 bases, with 10 bases between them. This CDR3 comprises 14 residues. Germline V lookup: CDR1 SGDLS, CDR2 YYNGEE.

The chain couples TRBV6-1 to TRBJ2-7; possibly TRBD1 or TRBD2 for D (5 bases each). The V and J ends lost 0 bases and 0 bases respectively, with 9 bases between them. The germline CDR1 and CDR2 sequences are MNHNS and SASEGT. The CDR3 is 15 amino acids. CDR3: CASSEAGAVSYEQYF. The DNA for the CDR3 is TGTGCCAGCAGTGAAGCCGGGGCGGTCTCCTACGAGCAGTACTTC.

The chain links TRBV6-1 to TRBJ2-1; maybe TRBD2 (6 bases). Germline CDR1 is MNHNS and CDR2 is SASEGT. Trimming cost V 6 bases and J 12 bases, with 21 bases left between them. This CDR3 comprises 14 residues. The CDR3 DNA reads TGTGCCAGCAGCCTAGAGCGGGTTCAGGGCGGGCAGTTCTTC. This gives the protein CASSLERVQGGQFF.

The V gene is TRBV2, the J gene TRBJ1-2, with unresolved D. Germline V lookup: CDR1 SNHLY, CDR2 FYNNEI. This CDR3 region has 13 residues. V gave up 7 bases and J gave up 3 bases, with 12 bases separating them. Written as DNA, the CDR3 is TGTGCCAGCACCCCCCCCGCTTACTATGGCTACACCTTC. Translated: CASTPPAYYGYTF.

The chain is built from TRBV6-6 and TRBJ1-1; D gene ambiguous. Germline V gene lookup returns CDR1 MNHNY and CDR2 SVGAGI (reference sequence). This CDR3 is 13 amino acids long. V shed 7 bases and J shed 0 bases, with 9 bases lying between them. The CDR3 bases are TGTGCCAGCATAAGTCCCATGAACACTGAAGCTTTCTTT. This codes for CASISPMNTEAFF.

The J gene is TRBJ2-5, the V gene TRBV7-3, with TRBD1 identical over 10 bases. The CDR3 is 15 residues long. The V and J ends lost 5 bases and 5 bases, in that order; junction bases with no gene match: 8. Germline V CDR1 and CDR2: SGHTA, FQGTGA. The CDR3 nucleotides are TGTGCCAGCAGCCCAGGGACAGGGGTTAGGGAGACCCAGTACTTC. It translates to CASSPGTGVRETQYF.

This chain links TRBV25-1 with TRBJ2-2, with TRBD1 matching over 7 bases. The CDR3 runs 16 residues. Germline loops: CDR1 MGHDK, CDR2 SYGVNS. Trimming cost V 1 base and J 5 bases; bases outside gene matches: 7. The CDR3 DNA reads as TGTGCCAGCAGTGAATCGACAGGGATTTTAACCGGGGAGCTGTTTTTT. Protein product: CASSESTGILTGELFF.